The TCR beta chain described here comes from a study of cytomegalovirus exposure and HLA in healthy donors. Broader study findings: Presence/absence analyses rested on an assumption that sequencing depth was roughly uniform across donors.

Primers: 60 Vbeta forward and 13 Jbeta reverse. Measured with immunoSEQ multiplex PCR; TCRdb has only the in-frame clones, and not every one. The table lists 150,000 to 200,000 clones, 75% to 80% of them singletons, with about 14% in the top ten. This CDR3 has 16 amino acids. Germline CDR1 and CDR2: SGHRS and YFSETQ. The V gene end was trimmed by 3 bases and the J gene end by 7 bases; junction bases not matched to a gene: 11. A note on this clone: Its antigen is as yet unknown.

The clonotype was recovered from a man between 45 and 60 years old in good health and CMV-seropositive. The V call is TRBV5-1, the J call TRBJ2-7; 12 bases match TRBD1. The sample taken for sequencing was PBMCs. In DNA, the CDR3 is TGCGCCAGCAGCTCACAACCGGGACAGGGGGCAAGTGAGCAGTACTTC. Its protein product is CASSSQPGQGASEQYF.